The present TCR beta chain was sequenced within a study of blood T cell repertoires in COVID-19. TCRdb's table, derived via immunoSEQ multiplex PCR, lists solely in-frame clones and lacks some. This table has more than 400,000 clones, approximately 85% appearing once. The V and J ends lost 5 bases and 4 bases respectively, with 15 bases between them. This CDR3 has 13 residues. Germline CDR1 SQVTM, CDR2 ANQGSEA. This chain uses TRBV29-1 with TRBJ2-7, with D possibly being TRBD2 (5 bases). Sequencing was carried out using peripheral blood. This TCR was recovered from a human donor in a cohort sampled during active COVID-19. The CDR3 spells CSVSRDRDYEQYF. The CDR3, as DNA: TGCAGCGTTAGCCGGGATAGGGATTACGAGCAGTACTTC.